Sequencing of this TCR beta chain was carried out in a study of control samples from healthy donors and cancer patients. Germline CDR1 reads MNHEY; CDR2 reads SMNVEV (reference sequence). This CDR3 has 14 residues. The V gene lost 3 bases and the J gene lost 5 bases, with 13 bases spanning the gap. Profiled with immunoSEQ multiplex PCR; TCRdb holds only in-frame clones, not every one. In the table there are about 75,000 clones, roughly 84% of which are singletons. The clonotype comes from a man in his fifties or sixties in good health. This rearrangement joins TRBV27 to TRBJ2-5; TRBD2 is a possible D gene (6 bases). The sample taken for sequencing was blood. The CDR3 protein is CASSFWAGSETQYF. CDR3 DNA: TGTGCCAGCAGTTTCTGGGCGGGGTCGGAGACCCAGTACTTC.